What follows are 13 T cell receptor beta chains derived from one specimen sequenced in a study of T-cell memory formation after mild COVID-19. TCRdb reprocessed the 5' RACE reads with MiXCR, giving one entry per CDR3 protein. The sample gives a few hundred thousand distinct CDR3 sequences, over 25% of which show up once; 13% is in the top ten. The sample consisted of PBMCs or a T cell subset sorted from them (not recorded which). These receptors came from an adult woman who had mild COVID-19 (a few samples of this study predate the infection). Cell type and time point are not known.

This clonotype was found a few times. The chain combines TRBV3-1 with TRBJ2-1; D gene uncertain. Germline assignment: CDR1 LGHDT and CDR2 YNNKEL (reference sequence). The CDR3 totals 15 residues. V was trimmed by 3 bases and J by 0 bases, leaving 9 bases between them. CDR3 in DNA: TGTGCCAGCAGCCAGGACGGGCGCTCCTACAATGAGCAGTTCTTC. Residues: CASSQDGRSYNEQFF.

This clonotype turned up a few times. The gene calls are TRBV6-5 and TRBJ2-7, with 14 bases identical to TRBD2. J lost 3 bases, V lost 6 bases, and 7 bases had no gene match. Germline CDR1 is MNHEY and CDR2 is SVGAGI. The CDR3 extends over 16 amino acids. In DNA, the CDR3 is TGTGCCAGCAGACGACTAGCGGGAGGGCCGGGCTACGAGCAGTACTTC. As protein: CASRRLAGGPGYEQYF.

This chain connects TRBV4-1 to TRBJ2-7; D is possibly TRBD2 (6 bases). V was trimmed by 1 base and J by 3 bases, leaving 16 bases between them. The CDR3 contains 16 residues. Germline values: CDR1 MGHRA, CDR2 YSYEKL. The CDR3 loop reads CASSQGLLAGDYEQYF. The CDR3, as DNA: TGCGCCAGCAGCCAAGGATTACTAGCCGGGGACTACGAGCAGTACTTC.

This clonotype occurred a few times. This chain connects TRBV4-3 to TRBJ2-7; 8 nucleotides agree with TRBD2. Losses at the gene ends were 3 bases for V and 2 bases for J; bases not matched to a gene: 12. This CDR3 is 17 amino acids long. Germline V gene sequence: CDR1 LGHNA, CDR2 YSLEER. CDR3 sequence (DNA): TGCGCCAGCAGCCATTTATCTCTAGCGGGCGGTGCCTACGAGCAGTACTTC. Protein product: CASSHLSLAGGAYEQYF.

The chain recombines TRBV23-1 with TRBJ2-2; D is possibly TRBD1 or TRBD2 (5 bases each). TRBV23-1 carries the ORF label, with uncertain function. The V end lost 4 bases, the J end lost 0 bases, and 15 bases lay between the germline ends. The CDR3 consists of 17 residues. This CDR3 is CASSPESGRTNTGELFF. DNA for the CDR3: TGCGCCAGCAGTCCGGAATCGGGACGGACGAACACCGGGGAGCTGTTTTTT.

The chain recombines TRBV18 with TRBJ2-5, with TRBD2 matching over 9 bases. This CDR3 region has 16 residues. Germline CDR1 reads KGHSH; CDR2 reads LQKENI. The trim removed 1 base at V and 1 base at J, leaving 4 bases unmatched. The CDR3, as DNA: TGTGCCAGCTCACCACTCCCTAGCGGGACCCAAGAGACCCAGTACTTC. This codes for CASSPLPSGTQETQYF.

This clonotype was seen a few times. The chain uses TRBV4-2 and TRBJ2-7; D gene ambiguous. The CDR3 has 13 amino acids. Germline CDR1 LGHNA, CDR2 YNFKEQ. Deletions cut 4 bases from V and 2 bases from J, with 9 bases between. The CDR3 sequence: CASSPQITYEQYF. In nucleotides, the CDR3 is TGTGCCAGCAGCCCTCAGATAACCTACGAGCAGTACTTC.

Concerning this clonotype: With a much larger clone just one base away, this may be a read error. The chain has TRBV7-8 and TRBJ2-5; D is unresolved. CDR3 size: 11 residues. V lost 3 bases and J lost 5, with 4 bases in between. Germline assignment: CDR1 SGHVS and CDR2 FQNEAQ. CDR3 in amino acids: CASSLTETQYF. DNA for the CDR3: TGTGCCAGCAGCTTGACGGAGACCCAGTACTTC.

This clonotype has a handful of counts. The V and J genes are TRBV3-1 and TRBJ2-1; no clear D gene. This CDR3 spans 16 amino acids. From germline, CDR1 is LGHDT and CDR2 YNNKEL (reference sequence). V lost 1 base and J lost 0, with 10 bases in between. CDR3: CASSQVSLSSYNEQFF. The CDR3 nucleotides read TGTGCCAGCAGCCAAGTCTCACTGAGCTCCTACAATGAGCAGTTCTTC.

The chain combines TRBV12-3 or TRBV12-4 with TRBJ1-5; D is ambiguous. V was shortened by 4 bases and J by 4 bases, with 8 bases between the two germline ends. The CDR3 sequence is 13 residues long. CDR3 nucleotides: TGTGCCAGCAGTTCTACCTCGAATCAGCCCCAGCATTTT. Its translation: CASSSTSNQPQHF.

The table lists this clonotype with a few counts. The chain employs TRBV11-1 and TRBJ2-7; tentative D call: TRBD1 (7 bases). The CDR3 sequence is 14 residues long. Germline V lookup: CDR1 SGHAT, CDR2 FQDESV (reference sequence). Trimming removed 4 bases from V and 3 bases from J, with 13 bases in between. The CDR3 spells CASSSMRDSYEQYF. DNA of the CDR3: TGTGCCAGCAGCTCTATGCGGGACAGCTACGAGCAGTACTTC.

This clonotype has just a few counts. The V and J genes are TRBV24-1 and TRBJ2-1, with 10 bases aligning to TRBD2. The V segment lost 9 bases and the J segment 6 bases; nucleotides outside the gene matches: 7. This CDR3 is 14 amino acids long. Germline CDR1 and CDR2: KGHDR and SFDVKD. CDR3 bases: TGTGCCACCCAGCGGGAGGGAAATGGCAATGAGCAGTTCTTC. Translated: CATQREGNGNEQFF.

In this sample, this clonotype turned up a few times. The chain carries TRBV18 and TRBJ1-2; 8 bases are a match to TRBD1. Unmatched junction bases numbered 2, after V lost 0 bases and J lost 5 bases. Germline V gives CDR1 KGHSH, CDR2 LQKENI. The CDR3 consists of 14 residues. The CDR3 sequence is CASSPPGTGYGYTF. The CDR3 region has the DNA TGTGCCAGCTCACCACCCGGGACAGGATATGGCTACACCTTC. The entire variable domain, with the rest obtained from reference TRBV18 and TRBJ1-2, is as follows: NAGVMQNPRHLVRRRGQEARLRCSPMKGHSHVYWYRQLPEEGLKFMVYLQKENIIDESGMPKERFSAEFPKEGPSILRIQQVVRGDSAAYFCASSPPGTGYGYTFGSGTRLTVV.